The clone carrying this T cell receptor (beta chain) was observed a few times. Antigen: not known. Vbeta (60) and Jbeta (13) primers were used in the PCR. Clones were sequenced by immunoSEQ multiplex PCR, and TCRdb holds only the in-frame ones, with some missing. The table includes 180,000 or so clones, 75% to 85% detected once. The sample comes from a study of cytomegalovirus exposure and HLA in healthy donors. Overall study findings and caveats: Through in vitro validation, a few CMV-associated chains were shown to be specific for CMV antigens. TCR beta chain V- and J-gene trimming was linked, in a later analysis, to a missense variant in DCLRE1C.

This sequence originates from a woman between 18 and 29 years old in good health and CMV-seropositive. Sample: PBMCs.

CDR3 coding DNA: TGTGCCAGCCTAGACCGGGACAGCGTTTTCGAGCAGTACTTC. This encodes CASLDRDSVFEQYF. J is TRBJ2-7 and V is TRBV6-6; 7 positions agree with TRBD1. Germline CDR1 reads MNHNY; CDR2 reads SVGAGI (reference sequence). The CDR3 has 14 amino acids. Trimming cost V 8 bases and J 6 bases; bases outside gene matches: 13.